This TCR beta chain is from a study of blood T cell repertoires in COVID-19. Study summary: Nucleic acid was either cDNA or gDNA, and it came from T cells, B-cell-depleted T cells, or PBMCs.

Participant age was roughly 18 to 90 years, and participants resided in 25 or so US areas. Cohorts were based on clinical histories the participants reported. A COVID-19 case was met by exposed participants within 2 weeks before study entry. Profiling relied on immunoSEQ multiplex PCR, and the TCRdb table lists in-frame clones only, not all of them. Here the sample spans around 250,000 clones, around 90% being singletons. The source is a man aged 50-60 years who had been exposed to COVID-19. The material sequenced was PBMCs or T cells enriched from blood (not recorded which).

The CDR3 sequence is CASSLADLTVSYGYTF. In DNA form, the CDR3 reads TGTGCCAGCAGCCTTGCGGACTTGACGGTTTCGTATGGCTACACCTTC. The V and J genes are TRBV28 and TRBJ1-2; the D is unclear. The CDR3 runs 16 residues. Per the germline V gene, CDR1 is MDHEN and CDR2 is SYDVKM. The V and J ends lost 6 bases and 5 bases respectively, with 22 bases between them.